Listed below are T cell receptor beta chains from one sample, sequenced in a study of T cells after yellow fever vaccination. TCRdb redid the calling of the 5' RACE reads with MiXCR, one entry per CDR3 protein. This sample has about 160,000 distinct CDR3 sequences, with about 7% found just once. Specimen: CD4+ T cells sorted from PBMCs, collected about 5 days after the first yellow fever vaccination. The receptors here all came from a man aged 18 to 35 who received the YFV17D yellow fever vaccine. Each CDR3 is given with its conserved first and last residue.

TRBJ2-7	TRBV20-1	CSARVRGPSYEQYF
TRBJ2-6	TRBV2	CASRGLRSGANVLTF
TRBJ2-3	TRBV5-1	CASSLQGLQVDTQYF
TRBJ2-2	TRBV7-2	CASSPMGGELFF
TRBJ2-3	TRBV7-2	CASSLVAGAGDTQYF
TRBJ1-2	TRBV4-1	CASSQGRYGYTF
TRBJ2-7	TRBV10-1	CASSEPWLIAYEQYF
TRBJ2-1	TRBV7-6	CASTLRDPGSSYNEQFF
TRBJ1-2	TRBV19	CASSIDGAAQNYGYTF
TRBJ1-1	TRBV27	CASSFLGQNEAFF
TRBJ1-4	TRBV5-1	CASSLRPTGSNEKLFF
TRBJ1-5	TRBV6-2/TRBV6-3	CASSFGTGVFQPQHF
TRBJ1-5	TRBV20-1	CSATGGNNQPQHF
TRBJ2-4	TRBV4-1	CASSPVLGGTLAKNIQYF